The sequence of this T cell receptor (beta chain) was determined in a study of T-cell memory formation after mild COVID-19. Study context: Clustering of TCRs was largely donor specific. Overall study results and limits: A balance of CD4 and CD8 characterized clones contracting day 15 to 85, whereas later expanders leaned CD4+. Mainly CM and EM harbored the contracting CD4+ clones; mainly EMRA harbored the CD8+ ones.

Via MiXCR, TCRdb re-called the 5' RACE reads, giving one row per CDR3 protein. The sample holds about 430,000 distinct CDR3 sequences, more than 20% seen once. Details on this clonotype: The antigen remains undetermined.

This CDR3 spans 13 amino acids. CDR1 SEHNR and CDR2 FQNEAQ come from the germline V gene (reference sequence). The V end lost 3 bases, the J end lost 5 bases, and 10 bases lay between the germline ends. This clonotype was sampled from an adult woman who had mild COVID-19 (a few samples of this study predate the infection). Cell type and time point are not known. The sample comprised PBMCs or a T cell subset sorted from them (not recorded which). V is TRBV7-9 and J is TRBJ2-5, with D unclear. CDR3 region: CASSFRTRETQYF. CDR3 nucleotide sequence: TGTGCCAGCAGCTTCCGTACTCGGGAGACCCAGTACTTC.